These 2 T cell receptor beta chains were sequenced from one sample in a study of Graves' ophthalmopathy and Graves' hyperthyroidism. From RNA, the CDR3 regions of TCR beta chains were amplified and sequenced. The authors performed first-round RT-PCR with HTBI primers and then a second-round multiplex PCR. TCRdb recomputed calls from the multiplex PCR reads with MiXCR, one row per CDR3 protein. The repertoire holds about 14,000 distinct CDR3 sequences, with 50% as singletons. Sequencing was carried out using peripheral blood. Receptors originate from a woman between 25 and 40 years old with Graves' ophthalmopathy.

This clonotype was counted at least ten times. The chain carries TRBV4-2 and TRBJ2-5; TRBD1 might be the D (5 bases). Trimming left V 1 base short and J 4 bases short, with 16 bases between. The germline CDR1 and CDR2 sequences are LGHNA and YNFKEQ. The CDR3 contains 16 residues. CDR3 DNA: TGTGCCAGCAGCCAAGGACAAGGTGTGGGGCGAGAGACCCAGTACTTC. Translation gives CASSQGQGVGRETQYF.

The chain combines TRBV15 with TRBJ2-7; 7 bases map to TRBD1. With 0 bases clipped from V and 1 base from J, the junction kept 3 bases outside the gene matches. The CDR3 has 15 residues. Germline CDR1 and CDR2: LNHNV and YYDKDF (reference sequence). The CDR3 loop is CATSRDRGQSYEQYF. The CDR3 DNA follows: TGTGCCACCAGCAGAGATCGGGGACAGTCCTACGAGCAGTACTTC.